Listed here are 27 T cell receptor beta chains from one sample, sequenced in a study of blood T cell repertoires in COVID-19. Clones were read by immunoSEQ multiplex PCR, and TCRdb kept only the in-frame ones, dropping some. This sample has over 95,000 clones, with roughly 84% found just once. Sequenced material: peripheral blood. The receptors were gathered from a woman in her sixties or seventies with acute or convalescent COVID-19.

The CDR3 sequence is CASSPPASGGSGELFF. CDR3 bases: TGTGCCAGCTCACCGCCGGCTAGCGGGGGCTCCGGGGAGCTGTTTTTT. The V call is TRBV18, the J call TRBJ2-2; 10 nucleotides match TRBD2. Losses at the gene ends were 3 bases for V and 6 bases for J; bases not matched to a gene: 7. CDR3 length: 16 amino acids. Germline CDR1 reads KGHSH; CDR2 reads LQKENI.

The chain combines TRBV27 with TRBJ2-1; 10 bases line up with TRBD2. This CDR3 contains 18 residues. Looked up from germline, CDR1 is MNHEY and CDR2 is SMNVEV (reference sequence). Trimming cost V 3 bases and J 7 bases; bases outside gene matches: 15. The CDR3 DNA reads TGTGCCAGCAGTTTCTATATCCCAGCGGGGGGGCGGGTTAATGAGCAGTTCTTC. It yields the protein CASSFYIPAGGRVNEQFF.

The V gene is TRBV6-5, the J gene TRBJ2-3; 10 bases line up with TRBD2. V was clipped by 6 bases and J by 3 bases; unmatched bases: 3. Germline CDR1 is MNHEY and CDR2 is SVGAGI. The CDR3 length is 14 residues. CDR3 residues: CASSPGLATDTQYF. In DNA, the CDR3 is TGTGCCAGCAGCCCGGGACTAGCGACAGATACGCAGTATTTT.

The chain has TRBV23-1 and TRBJ1-2; D is unclear. TRBV23-1 is treated as an ORF (open reading frame) with a function not yet certain. The CDR3 extends over 13 amino acids. Trimming left V 1 base short and J 3 bases short, with 6 bases between. DNA for the CDR3: TGCGCCAGCAGTCAATATCCGGACTATGGCTACACCTTC. Amino acids: CASSQYPDYGYTF.

This clone was detected once. The CDR3 loop reads CASRRTGGNTGELFF. DNA of the CDR3: TGTGCCAGCAGACGGACGGGGGGCAACACCGGGGAGCTGTTTTTT. The chain is built from TRBV6-5 and TRBJ2-2; maybe TRBD2 (7 bases). V gave up 6 bases and J gave up 2 bases, with 13 bases separating them. Germline CDR1 MNHEY, CDR2 SVGAGI. CDR3 length: 15 residues.

This sequence joins TRBV7-2 and TRBJ1-2; no reliable D call. V dropped 5 bases and J dropped 2 bases, with 12 bases sitting between them. Looked up from germline, CDR1 is SGHTA and CDR2 is FQGNSA. The CDR3 has 14 amino acids. CDR3 loop: CASSPSSGNYGYTF. As DNA, the CDR3 is TGTGCCAGCAGCCCGTCGTCCGGGAACTATGGCTACACCTTC.

The V and J genes are TRBV18 and TRBJ1-3; no firm D call. From germline, CDR1 is KGHSH and CDR2 LQKENI. This CDR3 spans 17 amino acids. The V gene lost 6 bases and the J gene lost 0 bases, with 18 bases spanning the gap. The CDR3 here is CASSLQSMGISGNTIYF. The DNA for the CDR3 is TGTGCCAGCTCCCTACAGTCTATGGGCATCTCTGGAAACACCATATATTTT.

The J gene is TRBJ2-2, the V gene TRBV11-3, with 9 nucleotides matching TRBD1. Germline V gene sequence: CDR1 SGHNT, CDR2 YENEEA. The CDR3 consists of 14 residues. Losses at the gene ends were 7 bases for V and 5 bases for J; bases not matched to a gene: 5. Written as DNA, the CDR3 is TGTGCCAGCACCCGGACAGGGGTGACCGGGGAGCTGTTTTTT. Translating gives CASTRTGVTGELFF.

V is TRBV11-3 and J is TRBJ2-3; tentatively, D is TRBD1 (6 bases). CDR1 is SGHNT, CDR2 YENEEA, per germline. V lost 3 bases and J lost 2, with 9 bases in between. The CDR3 extends over 14 amino acids. CDR3 region: CASSFGTYTDTQYF. The DNA for the CDR3 is TGTGCCAGCAGCTTCGGGACATACACAGATACGCAGTATTTT. The variable domain in full, completed from reference TRBV11-3 and TRBJ2-3, reads EAGVVQSPRYKIIEKKQPVAFWCNPISGHNTLYWYLQNLGQGPELLIRYENEEAVDDSQLPKDRFSAERLKGVDSTLKIQPAELGDSAVYLCASSFGTYTDTQYFGPGTRLTVL.

V is TRBV4-2 and J is TRBJ1-2; D remains unclear. The CDR3 has 15 amino acids. Germline V gene data show CDR1 as LGHNA and CDR2 as YNFKEQ. V was clipped by 0 bases and J by 4 bases, with 12 bases between them. This chain's CDR3 is CASSQDQTAPYGYTF. In DNA form, the CDR3 reads TGTGCCAGCAGCCAAGATCAAACAGCCCCCTATGGCTACACCTTC.

This clone was observed a few times. The chain has TRBV19 and TRBJ2-1, with 8 positions matching TRBD2. CDR1 and CDR2 from the germline V gene are LNHDA and SQIVND (reference sequence). Germline trimming cut 5 bases from V and 2 bases from J; bases unmatched to any gene: 11. This CDR3 has 17 amino acids. The CDR3 spells CASSPIAGTRTYNEQFF. The CDR3 nucleotides read TGTGCCAGTAGTCCAATTGCCGGGACTAGAACCTACAATGAGCAGTTCTTC.

In this sample, this clone turned up once. The V call is TRBV29-1, the J call TRBJ2-7; 8 nucleotides line up with TRBD1. CDR3 size: 13 residues. Germline CDR1 is SQVTM and CDR2 is ANQGSEA. Trimming cost V 1 base and J 1 base; bases outside gene matches: 0. CDR3 in amino acids: CSVEGDRSYEQYF. The CDR3 DNA sequence: TGCAGCGTTGAAGGGGACAGGTCCTACGAGCAGTACTTC.

CDR3 bases: TGTGCCAGCAGTTACCCACAGAACTATGGCTACACCTTC. Protein sequence: CASSYPQNYGYTF. The J gene is TRBJ1-2, the V gene TRBV28; D is unresolved. Trimming left V 4 bases short and J 2 bases short, with 8 bases between. The germline V gene has CDR1 MDHEN and CDR2 SYDVKM. CDR3 length: 13 residues.

The chain has TRBV4-1 and TRBJ1-1, with D possibly being TRBD1 (5 bases). The CDR3 loop spans 17 amino acids. CDR1 is MGHRA and CDR2 is YSYEKL in the germline V gene. Trimming took 0 bases from V and 0 from J, leaving 14 bases between them. The CDR3 loop reads CASSQERGGRMNTEAFF. CDR3 in DNA: TGCGCCAGCAGCCAAGAGAGGGGAGGTAGGATGAACACTGAAGCTTTCTTT.

This sequence joins TRBV4-1 and TRBJ2-3, with 7 bases fitting TRBD2. CDR1 and CDR2 (germline): MGHRA, YSYEKL. CDR3 length: 15 residues. The junction had 4 bases not matched to a gene; V was cut back by 4 bases and J by 0 bases. CDR3 DNA sequence: TGCGCCAGCAGCCTCCAGCGGGGTAGCACAGATACGCAGTATTTT. This sequence encodes CASSLQRGSTDTQYF.

This sequence joins TRBV2 and TRBJ2-3; D is uncertain. Germline loops: CDR1 SNHLY, CDR2 FYNNEI. The CDR3 runs 14 residues. Trimming left V 4 bases short and J 2 bases short, with 10 bases between. The chain's CDR3 is CASSVSPYTDTQYF. CDR3 coding DNA: TGTGCCAGCAGTGTGTCTCCCTACACAGATACGCAGTATTTT.

This chain uses TRBV28 with TRBJ1-2; a possible D gene is TRBD1 (6 bases). Trimming took off 4 bases at V and 4 bases at J, with 13 bases between the two ends. The CDR3 contains 14 residues. CDR1 and CDR2 (germline): MDHEN, SYDVKM. As DNA, the CDR3 is TGTGCCAGCAGTTCGACAGGAATAACCTATGGCTACACCTTC. Translation: CASSSTGITYGYTF.

This clone was recorded a few times. CDR3 sequence: CASSRLVPNEQFF. The CDR3 DNA reads as TGTGCCAGCTCCAGACTAGTTCCAAATGAGCAGTTCTTC. The rearrangement links TRBV18 to TRBJ2-1, with D possibly TRBD2 on 6 matching bases. Germline assignment: CDR1 KGHSH and CDR2 LQKENI. V dropped 6 bases and J dropped 7 bases, with 13 bases sitting between them. The CDR3 is 13 residues long.

The J gene is TRBJ1-5, the V gene TRBV19; perhaps TRBD1 as D (6 bases). Trimming left V 4 bases short and J 3 bases short, with 7 bases between. The CDR3 runs 13 residues. Looked up from germline, CDR1 is LNHDA and CDR2 is SQIVND (reference sequence). CDR3 region: CASSRTVNQPQHF. CDR3 nucleotide sequence: TGTGCCAGTAGTAGGACAGTCAATCAGCCCCAGCATTTT. The full variable domain, in which reference TRBV19 and TRBJ1-5 provide the parts outside the CDR3, is DGGITQSPKYLFRKEGQNVTLSCEQNLNHDAMYWYRQDPGQGLRLIYYSQIVNDFQKGDIAEGYSVSREKKESFPLTVTSAQKNPTAFYLCASSRTVNQPQHFGDGTRLSIL.

The CDR3 is CASSLRLADLQETQYF. CDR3 coding DNA: TGTGCCAGCAGCTTGAGGCTAGCGGATCTCCAAGAGACCCAGTACTTC. V gene TRBV5-5 combines with J gene TRBJ2-5, with TRBD2 matching 7 bases. Germline assignment: CDR1 SGHKS and CDR2 YYEKEE (reference sequence). V was clipped by 1 base and J by 1 base; unmatched bases: 7. This CDR3 has 16 residues.

This chain joins TRBV30 and TRBJ2-5; TRBD2 aligns across 15 bases. Trimming took 2 bases from V and 1 from J; bases not matched to a gene: 5. CDR3 length equals 17 residues. CDR1 is GTSNPN and CDR2 is SVGIG in the germline V gene (reference sequence). The chain's CDR3 is CAWSLRGLAGGQETQYF. The CDR3 DNA follows: TGTGCCTGGAGTCTACGGGGACTAGCGGGGGGCCAAGAGACCCAGTACTTC. Full variable domain (rest looked up from reference TRBV30 and TRBJ2-5): SQTIHQWPATLVQPVGSPLSLECTVEGTSNPNLYWYRQAAGRGLQLLFYSVGIGQISSEVPQNLSASRPQDRQFILSSKKLLLSDSGFYLCAWSLRGLAGGQETQYFGPGTRLLVL.

The V call is TRBV19, the J call TRBJ2-2; TRBD1 matches at 7 bases. CDR1 is LNHDA and CDR2 is SQIVND in the germline V gene (reference sequence). The CDR3 totals 15 residues. With 5 bases clipped from V and 3 bases from J, the junction kept 6 bases outside the gene matches. In nucleotides, the CDR3 is TGTGCCAGTAGTGCCCGGACAGGTCACACCGGGGAGCTGTTTTTT. Protein product: CASSARTGHTGELFF. The variable domain in full, with the rest retrieved from reference TRBV19 and TRBJ2-2, is DGGITQSPKYLFRKEGQNVTLSCEQNLNHDAMYWYRQDPGQGLRLIYYSQIVNDFQKGDIAEGYSVSREKKESFPLTVTSAQKNPTAFYLCASSARTGHTGELFFGEGSRLTVL.

The chain employs TRBV5-1 and TRBJ1-6, with D tentatively TRBD1 (6 bases). Trimming pared 4 bases from V and 7 bases from J, leaving 12 bases between. The CDR3 consists of 14 residues. Germline CDR1 is SGHRS and CDR2 is YFSETQ. CDR3 in amino acids: CASSLSTGNSPLHF. DNA of the CDR3: TGCGCCAGCAGCCTATCTACAGGGAATTCACCCCTCCACTTT.

This sequence joins TRBV4-1 and TRBJ2-3; 14 positions match TRBD2. V lost 4 bases and J lost 5; bases outside the gene matches: 2. The germline V gene encodes CDR1 MGHRA and CDR2 YSYEKL. This CDR3 is built from 15 residues. The CDR3 nucleotides read TGCGCCAGCAGCCCCGGACTAGCGGGGGGAGATACGCAGTATTTT. It specifies CASSPGLAGGDTQYF.

This clone was observed a handful of times. The CDR3 here is CASSRIRSEKLFF. The CDR3 region has the DNA TGTGCCAGCAGCCGGATTAGGAGTGAAAAACTGTTTTTT. The V call is TRBV27, the J call TRBJ1-4; D gene ambiguous. CDR1 and CDR2 (germline): MNHEY, SMNVEV (reference sequence). The CDR3 is 13 amino acids. Trimming took 6 bases from V and 7 from J, leaving 12 bases between them.

This clone was seen once. This chain joins TRBV29-1 and TRBJ2-5; 7 bases align to TRBD2. The V segment lost 5 bases and the J segment 1 base; nucleotides outside the gene matches: 7. Germline V lookup: CDR1 SQVTM, CDR2 ANQGSEA. CDR3 length: 14 residues. Written as DNA, the CDR3 is TGCAGCGTTAGGACAAGACTAGCCCAAGAGACCCAGTACTTC. As protein: CSVRTRLAQETQYF.

This rearrangement joins TRBV7-3 to TRBJ2-2; the D is unclear. The V end lost 5 bases, the J end lost 6 bases, and 7 bases lay between the germline ends. Germline CDR1 reads SGHTA; CDR2 reads FQGTGA. This CDR3 region has 12 residues. The CDR3 nucleotides are TGTGCCAGCAGCCCAGGTTCCGGGGAGCTGTTTTTT. It encodes CASSPGSGELFF. Supplemented by reference TRBV7-3 and TRBJ2-2, the full variable domain reads GAGVSQTPSNKVTEKGKYVELRCDPISGHTALYWYRQSLGQGPEFLIYFQGTGAADDSGLPNDRFFAVRPEGSVSTLKIQRTERGDSAVYLCASSPGSGELFFGEGSRLTVL.